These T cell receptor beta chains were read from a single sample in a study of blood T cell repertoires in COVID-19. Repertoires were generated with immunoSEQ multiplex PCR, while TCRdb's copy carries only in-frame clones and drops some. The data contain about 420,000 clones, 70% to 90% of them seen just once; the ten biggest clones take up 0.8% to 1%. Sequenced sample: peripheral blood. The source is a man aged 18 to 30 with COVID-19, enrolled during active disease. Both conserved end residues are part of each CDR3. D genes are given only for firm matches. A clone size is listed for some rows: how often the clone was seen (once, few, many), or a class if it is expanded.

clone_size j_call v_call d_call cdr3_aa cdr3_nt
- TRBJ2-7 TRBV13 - CASSISGAEQYF TGTGCCAGCAGCATTTCAGGGGCCGAGCAGTACTTC
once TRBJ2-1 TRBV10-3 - CAISAREDEQFF TGTGCCATCAGTGCTCGGGAAGATGAGCAGTTCTTC
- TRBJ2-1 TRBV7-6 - CASSAIPGSYNEQFF TGTGCCAGCAGCGCTATTCCGGGTTCCTACAATGAGCAGTTCTTC
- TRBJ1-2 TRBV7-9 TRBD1 CASSFAMWDRSGYTF TGTGCCAGCAGCTTCGCTATGTGGGACAGATCTGGCTACACCTTC
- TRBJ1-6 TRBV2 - CASKEGVNSPLHF TGTGCCAGCAAGGAGGGCGTGAATTCACCCCTCCACTTT
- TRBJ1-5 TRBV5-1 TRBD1 CASSPTGDSNQPQHF TGCGCCAGCAGCCCCACAGGGGATAGCAATCAGCCCCAGCATTTT
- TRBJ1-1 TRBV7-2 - CASSLQGNTEAFF TGTGCCAGCAGCCTACAGGGGAACACTGAAGCTTTCTTT
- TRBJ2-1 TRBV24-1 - CATSDLTGEQFF TGTGCCACCAGTGATTTGACCGGTGAGCAGTTCTTC
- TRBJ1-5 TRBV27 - CASWPEGGDQPQHF TGTGCCAGCTGGCCCGAGGGGGGGGACCAGCCCCAGCATTTT
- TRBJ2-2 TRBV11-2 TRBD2 CASSLGFLAGGLGGELFF TGTGCCAGCAGCTTAGGGTTTTTAGCGGGGGGACTGGGCGGGGAGCTGTTTTTT
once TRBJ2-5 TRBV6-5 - CASRTPGSQETQYF TGTGCCAGCAGGACCCCCGGGTCGCAAGAGACCCAGTACTTC
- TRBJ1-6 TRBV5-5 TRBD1 CASRPTGYNSPLHF TGTGCCAGCAGACCGACAGGGTACAATTCACCCCTCCACTTT
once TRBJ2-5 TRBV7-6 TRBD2 CASSEVGGGAVETQYF TGTGCCAGCAGCGAAGTGGGCGGGGGGGCCGTAGAGACCCAGTACTTC
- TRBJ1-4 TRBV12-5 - CASGLSGAPNEKLFF TGTGCTAGTGGTTTGTCAGGGGCCCCTAATGAAAAACTGTTTTTT
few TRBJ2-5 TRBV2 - CASRRQETQYF TGTGCCAGCAGGCGCCAAGAGACCCAGTACTTC
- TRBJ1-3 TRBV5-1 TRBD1 CASSPGQTSSGNTIYF TGCGCCAGCAGCCCGGGACAGACCTCCTCTGGAAACACCATATATTTT
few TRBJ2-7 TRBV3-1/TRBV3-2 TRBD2 CASSLLAVPYEQYF TGTGCCAGCAGCCTACTAGCGGTCCCCTACGAGCAGTACTTC
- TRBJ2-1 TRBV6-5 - CASKRREPKGEQFF TGTGCCAGCAAGAGAAGGGAGCCTAAGGGTGAGCAGTTCTTC
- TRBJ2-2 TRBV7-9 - CASSSYSSNTGELFF TGTGCCAGCAGCTCTTACTCATCAAACACCGGGGAGCTGTTTTTT
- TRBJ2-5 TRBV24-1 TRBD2 CATSEGLAGGPKTQYF TGTGCCACCAGTGAGGGACTAGCGGGAGGGCCTAAGACCCAGTACTTC
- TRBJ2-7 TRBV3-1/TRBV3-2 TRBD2 CASSRSWLSGGYEQYF TGTGCCAGCAGCCGTTCGTGGCTTAGCGGGGGATACGAGCAGTACTTC
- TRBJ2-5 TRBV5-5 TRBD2 CASSPGTSGGADSETQYF TGTGCCAGCAGCCCCGGGACTAGCGGGGGGGCCGATTCCGAGACCCAGTACTTC
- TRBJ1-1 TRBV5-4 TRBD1 CASSLGPGGRNTEAFF TGTGCCAGCAGCTTGGGGCCAGGGGGCAGGAACACTGAAGCTTTCTTT
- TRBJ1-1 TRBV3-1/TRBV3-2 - CASRQARGGRAFF TGTGCCAGCAGGCAAGCGCGGGGGGGTCGGGCTTTCTTT